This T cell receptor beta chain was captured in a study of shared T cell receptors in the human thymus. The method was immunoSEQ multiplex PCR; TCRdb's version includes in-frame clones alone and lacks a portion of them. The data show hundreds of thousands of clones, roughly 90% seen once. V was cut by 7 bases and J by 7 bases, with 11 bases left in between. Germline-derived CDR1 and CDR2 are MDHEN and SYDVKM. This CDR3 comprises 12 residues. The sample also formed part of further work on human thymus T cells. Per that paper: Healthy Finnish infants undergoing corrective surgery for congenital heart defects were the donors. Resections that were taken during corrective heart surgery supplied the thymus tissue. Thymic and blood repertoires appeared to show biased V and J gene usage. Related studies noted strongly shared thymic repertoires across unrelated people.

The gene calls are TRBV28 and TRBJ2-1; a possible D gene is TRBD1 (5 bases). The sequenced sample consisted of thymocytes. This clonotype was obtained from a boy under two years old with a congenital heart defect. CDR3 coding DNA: TGTGCCAGCAACCTAGGGGATAATGAGCAGTTCTTC. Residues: CASNLGDNEQFF.